The 22 T cell receptor beta chains below all came from one sample that was sequenced in a study of CD8 T cells in ankylosing spondylitis. TCRdb recomputed calls from the 5' RACE reads with MiXCR, one row per CDR3 protein. The sample holds 750,000 to 850,000 distinct CDR3 sequences; 12% are singletons and the top ten take about 0.5%. Study outcomes and limitations: For ankylosing spondylitis blood, a TCR beta motif of under 10 highly homologous variants appeared characteristic.

The antigens of these receptors remain unknown. The sequenced sample was blood, either unsorted or a sorted T cell fraction (not recorded which). The origin of the receptors is a male donor with ankylosing spondylitis.

V gene TRBV20-1 combines with J gene TRBJ2-5; D is possibly TRBD2 (6 bases). There are 11 residues in the CDR3. Per the germline V gene, CDR1 is DFQATT and CDR2 is SNEGSKA (reference sequence). Trimming removed 5 bases at V and 7 bases at J, with 11 bases between. The CDR3 loop reads CSAWGVGTQYF. In DNA, the CDR3 is TGCAGTGCTTGGGGGGTTGGGACCCAGTACTTC.

This clonotype has more than one count but fewer than ten. This chain uses TRBV24-1 with TRBJ1-5, with D possibly being TRBD1 (6 bases). V shed 12 bases and J shed 6 bases, with 20 bases lying between them. This CDR3 has 14 amino acids. The germline V gene encodes CDR1 KGHDR and CDR2 SFDVKD. The DNA for the CDR3 is TGTGCCCTACAGCTAGACAGGACGGGTCAGCCCCAGCATTTT. It is translated as CALQLDRTGQPQHF.

This clonotype was seen a handful of times. The CDR3 spells CSARDPGTGESYEQYF. The CDR3 DNA sequence: TGCAGTGCTAGGGATCCCGGTACGGGGGAATCCTACGAGCAGTACTTC. J is TRBJ2-7 and V is TRBV20-1; D may be TRBD2 (6 bases). Trimming took 3 bases from V and 1 from J, leaving 19 bases between them. The CDR3 runs to 16 residues. The germline V gene encodes CDR1 DFQATT and CDR2 SNEGSKA (reference sequence).

This clonotype was seen many times. The gene calls are TRBV5-1 and TRBJ2-1; D call uncertain. The CDR3 covers 13 residues. Germline CDR1 SGHRS, CDR2 YFSETQ. Trimming stripped 0 bases from V and 6 bases from J, with 7 bases between. The CDR3, as DNA: TGCGCCAGCAGCTTGGATCCTACCAATGAGCAGTTCTTC. This gives the protein CASSLDPTNEQFF.

The V call is TRBV10-3, the J call TRBJ2-5, with a weak D call TRBD1 (5 bases). V lost 10 bases, J lost 4 bases, and 19 bases lay in between. The length of the CDR3 is 14 residues. The germline V gene has CDR1 ENHRY and CDR2 SYGVKD. As DNA, the CDR3 is TGTGCCACTTCGACAGAACCTAATCGAGAGACCCAGTACTTC. Translating it yields CATSTEPNRETQYF.

The V and J genes are TRBV10-3 and TRBJ2-7, with 9 bases matching TRBD2. The CDR3 length is 15 residues. Germline loops: CDR1 ENHRY, CDR2 SYGVKD. Trimming at V came to 4 bases and at J to 3 bases, leaving 7 bases not matched to a gene. Here the CDR3 DNA reads TGTGCCATCAGTGGAGGGGGCGGGAGGGGCTACGAGCAGTACTTC. It is translated as CAISGGGGRGYEQYF.

The chain employs TRBV12-5 and TRBJ2-2, with D unresolved. Between the trimmed V and J ends, which lost 0 bases and 2 bases, there was a span of 7 bases. CDR3 length: 15 amino acids. The V gene's germline CDR1 is LGHNT and CDR2 FRNRAP. The CDR3 nucleotides are TGTGCTAGTGGTTTGGTACTCGGAAACACCGGGGAGCTGTTTTTT. This translates into CASGLVLGNTGELFF.

Ten or more counts support this clonotype. This rearrangement joins TRBV20-1 to TRBJ2-2; 10 bases align to TRBD2. The length of the CDR3 is 14 residues. Germline CDR1 DFQATT, CDR2 SNEGSKA (reference sequence). Trimming at V came to 3 bases and at J to 6 bases, leaving 4 bases not matched to a gene. The CDR3 DNA sequence: TGCAGTGCTAGTGTTCTAGCGGGAGCCGGGGAGCTGTTTTTT. Its translation is CSASVLAGAGELFF.

The chain joins TRBV12-3 or TRBV12-4 to TRBJ1-5; 7 positions match TRBD1. With 6 bases clipped from V and 4 bases from J, the junction kept 9 bases outside the gene matches. The CDR3 runs to 15 residues. The CDR3 here is CASSIGTVPNQPQHF. The CDR3 region has the DNA TGTGCCAGCAGCATAGGGACAGTTCCGAATCAGCCCCAGCATTTT.

This clonotype was observed a handful of times. This rearrangement joins TRBV5-1 to TRBJ2-1; 7 positions match TRBD1. V lost 5 bases and J lost 7; bases outside the gene matches: 9. The CDR3 loop spans 14 amino acids. Germline CDR1 SGHRS, CDR2 YFSETQ. The CDR3 reads CASRITGAVNEQFF. The DNA for the CDR3 is TGCGCCAGCAGGATAACAGGGGCAGTGAATGAGCAGTTCTTC.

The chain joins TRBV6-1 to TRBJ2-1; 10 bases map to TRBD2. The CDR3 contains 15 residues. Germline loops: CDR1 MNHNS, CDR2 SASEGT. Germline trimming cut 7 bases from V and 3 bases from J; bases unmatched to any gene: 6. The CDR3 DNA follows: TGTGCCAGCAAGACAGCGGGAGGGCGCTACAATGAGCAGTTCTTC. It yields the protein CASKTAGGRYNEQFF.

CDR3 loop: CASTTTAWDGYTF. CDR3 bases: TGTGCCAGCACCACGACGGCCTGGGATGGCTACACCTTC. This chain connects TRBV6-2 or TRBV6-3 to TRBJ1-2; D is unclear. The ends were cut back, 7 bases at V and 6 bases at J, with 15 bases in the middle. This CDR3 contains 13 residues. The germline CDR1 and CDR2 sequences are MNHEY and SVGEGT.

The rearrangement joins TRBV7-2 to TRBJ2-3, with D possibly being TRBD2 (6 bases). The CDR3 extends over 13 amino acids. V was cut by 5 bases and J by 8 bases, with 14 bases left in between. Germline V gene sequence: CDR1 SGHTA, CDR2 FQGNSA. Written as DNA, the CDR3 is TGTGCCAGCAGCGCGGGACTCCTGGGTACGCAGTATTTT. Encoded protein: CASSAGLLGTQYF. The variable domain in full, completed from reference TRBV7-2 and TRBJ2-3, reads GAGVSQSPSNKVTEKGKDVELRCDPISGHTALYWYRQSLGQGLEFLIYFQGNSAPDKSGLPSDRFSAERTGGSVSTLTIQRTQQEDSAVYLCASSAGLLGTQYFGPGTRLTVL.

The chain has TRBV12-3 or TRBV12-4 and TRBJ1-2; D may be TRBD1 (6 bases). This CDR3 is 16 amino acids long. Trimming removed 6 bases at V and 0 bases at J, with 17 bases between. The CDR3 DNA sequence: TGTGCCAGCAGCTATCTCGGACAGCTATCTAACTATGGCTACACCTTC. Translating it yields CASSYLGQLSNYGYTF.

The chain employs TRBV18 and TRBJ2-7; 9 bases match TRBD1. The CDR3 extends over 20 amino acids. Unmatched junction bases numbered 24, after V lost 4 bases and J lost 5 bases. Germline V gene lookup returns CDR1 KGHSH and CDR2 LQKENI. CDR3 residues: CASSLNDPGTGLILPHEQYF. DNA for the CDR3: TGTGCCAGCTCACTAAACGATCCCGGGACAGGGTTAATTCTTCCCCACGAGCAGTACTTC.

This clonotype has a count of ten or more. The rearrangement links TRBV29-1 to TRBJ2-3; 8 positions match TRBD2. There are 15 residues in the CDR3. J was trimmed by 3 bases and V by 4 bases; bases with no gene match: 9. Germline loops: CDR1 SQVTM, CDR2 ANQGSEA. The CDR3 DNA reads TGCAGCGTTGTACCCTCCAGCGGGAGTACAGATACGCAGTATTTT. It codes for CSVVPSSGSTDTQYF.

This clonotype has only a few counts. The genes are TRBV9 and TRBJ1-3; D not certain. Germline V gene lookup returns CDR1 SGDLS and CDR2 YYNGEE. CDR3 length: 14 amino acids. The V end was cut by 2 bases, the J end by 0 bases, with 6 bases between. For the CDR3, the DNA is TGTGCCAGCAGCGTGACAACCTCTGGAAACACCATATATTTT. Translating it yields CASSVTTSGNTIYF.

The V call is TRBV9, the J call TRBJ1-5; D gene ambiguous. This CDR3 has 14 amino acids. V dropped 1 base and J dropped 3 bases, with 8 bases sitting between them. Germline assignment: CDR1 SGDLS and CDR2 YYNGEE. In nucleotides, the CDR3 is TGTGCCAGCAGCGTACGTTCCGACAATCAGCCCCAGCATTTT. Protein sequence: CASSVRSDNQPQHF.

The V and J genes are TRBV5-3 and TRBJ2-2; D gene ambiguous. TRBV5-3 is sorted into the ORF group, with uncertain function. Between the trimmed V and J ends, which lost 9 bases and 4 bases, there was a span of 22 bases. This CDR3 is built from 16 residues. This CDR3 reads CAISSGLLCGTGELFF. In DNA form, the CDR3 reads TGTGCCATCAGCTCCGGGCTCCTCTGCGGCACCGGGGAGCTGTTTTTT.

In this sample, this clonotype turned up a few times. V gene TRBV12-3 or TRBV12-4 combines with J gene TRBJ2-1, with D tentatively TRBD1 or TRBD2 (5 bases each). The CDR3 spans 15 residues. V was pared by 6 bases and J by 4 bases, with 16 bases between. The CDR3 is CASSRSGEGYNEQFF. CDR3 in DNA: TGTGCCAGCAGCCGAAGCGGAGAGGGGTACAATGAGCAGTTCTTC.

DNA of the CDR3: TGTGCCAGCCGCCCGCGACTAGGCGGGGGGGGCGGCGATACGCAGTATTTT. This translates into CASRPRLGGGGGDTQYF. V usage is TRBV6-2 or TRBV6-3 and J usage is TRBJ2-3; 9 nucleotides line up with TRBD2. The CDR3 length is 17 residues. Trimming took 8 bases from V and 6 from J; bases not matched to a gene: 18. CDR1 is MNHEY, CDR2 SVGEGT, per germline.

The sample holds a few counts of this clonotype. The chain has TRBV9 and TRBJ2-1, with D unresolved. CDR3 length: 16 residues. V was trimmed by 2 bases and J by 2 bases, leaving 14 bases between them. The V gene's germline CDR1 is SGDLS and CDR2 YYNGEE. The CDR3 nucleotides read TGTGCCAGCAGCGTTTACAGCCAAAGTACCTACAATGAGCAGTTCTTC. It specifies CASSVYSQSTYNEQFF.